Following are 4 T cell receptor beta chains from one sample sequenced in a study of blood T cell repertoires in COVID-19. Sequencing was performed with immunoSEQ multiplex PCR; in TCRdb, only in-frame clones are kept and a portion is missing. The sample yields over 60,000 clones, 82% seen once. The sample comprised peripheral blood. These receptors were collected from a human donor in a cohort sampled during active COVID-19.

The rearrangement uses TRBV11-1 and TRBJ2-7, with 9 nucleotides matching TRBD1. The CDR3 length is 16 residues. The germline V gene encodes CDR1 SGHAT and CDR2 FQDESV (reference sequence). V was pared by 1 base and J by 3 bases, with 7 bases of the junction left unmatched. The CDR3 here is CASSLEGTGLGYEQYF. In DNA form, the CDR3 reads TGTGCCAGCAGCTTAGAGGGGACAGGGCTTGGCTACGAGCAGTACTTC.

V is TRBV6-5 and J is TRBJ2-5; D call uncertain. The V and J ends lost 4 bases and 2 bases respectively, with 8 bases between them. From germline, CDR1 is MNHEY and CDR2 SVGAGI. This CDR3 comprises 13 residues. The CDR3, as DNA: TGTGCCAGCAGTTCTAACAGACAAGAGACCCAGTACTTC. Its protein is CASSSNRQETQYF.

The V call is TRBV6-6, the J call TRBJ2-5; D is ambiguous. Between the trimmed V and J ends, which lost 10 bases and 4 bases, there was a span of 16 bases. This CDR3 comprises 13 residues. The germline CDR1 and CDR2 sequences are MNHNY and SVGAGI (reference sequence). CDR3 amino acids: CATTTPYGETQYF. In nucleotides, the CDR3 is TGTGCCACTACTACACCCTACGGAGAGACCCAGTACTTC.

V usage is TRBV12-3 or TRBV12-4 and J usage is TRBJ1-1; weak D call: TRBD1 (5 bases). The CDR3 totals 12 residues. Between the trimmed V and J ends, which lost 7 bases and 9 bases, there was a span of 15 bases. The CDR3 region is CASTPGLSKAFF. CDR3 sequence (DNA): TGTGCCAGCACACCGGGACTGTCTAAAGCTTTCTTT.